This T cell receptor (beta chain) was observed in a study of CD8+CD57+ T cells in acquired aplastic anemia. Study at large: The mean DNA yield obtained from sorted CD4+ and CD8+ cells came to approximately 3.2 ug. For CD4+ cells, healthy donors had an average of approximately 9.8 million reads.

The CDR3 runs to 18 residues. CDR1 DFQATT and CDR2 SNEGSKA come from the germline V gene (reference sequence). With 5 bases clipped from V and 1 base from J, the junction kept 11 bases outside the gene matches. This clonotype was counted at least ten times. Its specificity is not known. Genomic DNA served as template for TCR beta VDJ and CDR3 profiling. TCRdb processed the reads anew with MiXCR; each CDR3 protein has one entry. Altogether hundreds of thousands of distinct CDR3 sequences are present, 65% to 80% being singletons, with the ten largest covering less than 4%. Study results and caveats: Patients and controls shared approximately 28 CD8+ CDR3 sequences.

The sample taken for sequencing was sorted CD4+, CD8+, or CD8+CD57+ T cells (not recorded which) from PBMCs. The source is a human donor in good health, serving as a control. The chain employs TRBV20-1 and TRBJ2-3; 14 bases agree with TRBD2. CDR3 nucleotide sequence: TGCAGTGCTGGGGGCGGGACTAGCGGGGGAGGGGGCACAGATACGCAGTATTTT. Protein sequence: CSAGGGTSGGGGTDTQYF.